Presented here are 22 T cell receptor beta chains from one specimen sequenced in a study of T cell repertoires in cytomegalovirus infection. TCRdb reprocessed the reads with MiXCR, giving one entry per CDR3 protein. The table lists 100,000 to 150,000 distinct CDR3 sequences, roughly 8.2% of them singletons. Sequenced material: PBMCs. All receptors derive from a human donor in good health (CMV status not recorded). Some clones in this sample may be carry-over from other donors' samples.

The chain couples TRBV20-1 to TRBJ1-1; the D is unclear. This CDR3 spans 12 amino acids. Trimming removed 2 bases at V and 7 bases at J, with 11 bases between. Germline assignment: CDR1 DFQATT and CDR2 SNEGSKA (reference sequence). CDR3 amino acids: CSARRTGSEAFF. The CDR3 bases are TGCAGTGCTAGACGAACGGGGAGTGAAGCTTTCTTT.

The table lists this clonotype with a few counts. The chain combines TRBV5-4 with TRBJ2-3, with D perhaps matching TRBD1 or TRBD2 (6 bases each). Germline loops: CDR1 SGHNT, CDR2 YYREEE (reference sequence). Trimming removed 4 bases at V and 1 base at J, with 13 bases between. This CDR3 spans 15 amino acids. The CDR3 coding sequence is TGTGCCAGCAGCCCCGGGGGCAGCGGCACAGATACGCAGTATTTT. This codes for CASSPGGSGTDTQYF.

This clonotype was picked up many times. V gene TRBV6-6 combines with J gene TRBJ2-3; D remains unclear. The CDR3 loop spans 12 amino acids. V lost 5 bases and J lost 7, with 10 bases in between. Germline lookup yields CDR1 MNHNY and CDR2 SVGAGI (reference sequence). The CDR3 reads CASSPGDYTQYF. For the CDR3, the DNA is TGTGCCAGCAGTCCTGGCGATTATACGCAGTATTTT.

This clonotype has more than one count but fewer than ten. This sequence joins TRBV5-1 and TRBJ2-1, with 7 bases matching TRBD2. CDR3 size: 15 residues. Germline trimming cut 2 bases from V and 5 bases from J; bases unmatched to any gene: 7. Germline V CDR1 and CDR2: SGHRS, YFSETQ. The CDR3 bases are TGCGCCAGCAGCTTTTACGGGGGGACCAACAATGAGCAGTTCTTC. It yields the protein CASSFYGGTNNEQFF.

The sample holds many counts of this clonotype. The CDR3 loop is CASSPRQGTTEAFF. For the CDR3, the DNA is TGCGCCAGCAGCCCGCGACAGGGGACCACTGAAGCTTTCTTT. V gene TRBV5-1 combines with J gene TRBJ1-1; the match to TRBD1 covers 8 bases. The length of the CDR3 is 14 residues. Germline CDR1 and CDR2: SGHRS and YFSETQ. V shed 4 bases, J shed 4 bases, and the junction held 6 bases outside the gene matches.

The V and J genes are TRBV3-1 and TRBJ1-1; 9 positions match TRBD1. The CDR3 totals 16 residues. V was pared by 3 bases and J by 4 bases, with 9 bases of the junction left unmatched. Germline CDR1 and CDR2: LGHDT and YNNKEL (reference sequence). The CDR3 region is CASSHQRGQGRTEAFF. As DNA, the CDR3 is TGTGCCAGCAGCCATCAACGGGGACAGGGTCGCACTGAAGCTTTCTTT. Full variable domain (rest looked up from reference TRBV3-1 and TRBJ1-1): DTAVSQTPKYLVTQMGNDKSIKCEQNLGHDTMYWYKQDSKKFLKIMFSYNNKELIINETVPNRFSPKSPDKAHLNLHINSLELGDSAVYFCASSHQRGQGRTEAFFGQGTRLTVV.

The sample holds many counts of this clonotype. The gene calls are TRBV7-8 and TRBJ2-1; D call uncertain. Trimming stripped 1 base from V and 10 bases from J, with 8 bases between. Germline CDR1 and CDR2: SGHVS and FQNEAQ. CDR3 length: 12 amino acids. CDR3 amino acids: CASSLVEREQFF. The DNA of the CDR3 is TGTGCCAGCAGCTTAGTAGAACGCGAGCAGTTCTTC.

This clonotype was recorded at least ten times. The chain uses TRBV7-8 and TRBJ2-1; the D gene could be TRBD1 or TRBD2 (6 bases each). From germline, CDR1 is SGHVS and CDR2 FQNEAQ. The V end was cut by 3 bases, the J end by 8 bases, with 23 bases between. This CDR3 contains 17 residues. Written as DNA, the CDR3 is TGTGCCAGCAGCTTTGGTGGGGGGCGGTACATCAACGATGAGCAGTTCTTC. Translated: CASSFGGGRYINDEQFF.

This clonotype was detected a few times. The chain links TRBV5-5 to TRBJ2-5, with D possibly TRBD1 on 6 matching bases. Trimming shortened V by 0 bases and J by 5 bases, and 11 bases separated the two germline ends. Germline CDR1 reads SGHKS; CDR2 reads YYEKEE (reference sequence). This CDR3 region has 14 residues. CDR3 residues: CASSLGQVWETQYF. Here the CDR3 DNA reads TGTGCCAGCAGCTTGGGACAGGTCTGGGAGACCCAGTACTTC.

This clonotype was seen more than once but under ten times. CDR3 in amino acids: CASRRQAGGYGYTF. Here the CDR3 DNA reads TGTGCCAGCAGAAGACAGGCCGGGGGCTATGGCTACACCTTC. The rearrangement joins TRBV11-2 to TRBJ1-2; D possibly corresponds to TRBD1 (6 bases). The CDR3 has 14 amino acids. Germline V lookup: CDR1 SGHAT, CDR2 FQNNGV. V was clipped by 6 bases and J by 4 bases, with 15 bases between them.

At least ten counts were recorded for this clonotype. This sequence joins TRBV2 and TRBJ1-2; TRBD1 matches at 9 bases. V lost 5 bases to trimming and J lost 8 bases; unmatched junction nucleotides: 6. From germline, CDR1 is SNHLY and CDR2 FYNNEI. This CDR3 spans 13 amino acids. CDR3 loop: CASSPQGARGYTF. CDR3 coding DNA: TGTGCCAGCAGTCCACAGGGGGCGCGGGGCTACACCTTC.

This clonotype was counted ten times or more. The chain joins TRBV9 to TRBJ1-1; D gene unclear. The CDR3 runs 15 residues. Trimming left V 2 bases short and J 0 bases short, with 11 bases between. Germline V gives CDR1 SGDLS, CDR2 YYNGEE. The CDR3 loop is CASSVKGSMNTEAFF. The CDR3 DNA reads as TGTGCCAGCAGCGTGAAGGGCAGTATGAACACTGAAGCTTTCTTT.

Notes on this clonotype: Given the absence of the conserved phenylalanine or tryptophan at the CDR3 end, a read error is likely. V gene TRBV7-2 combines with J gene TRBJ1-1; D remains ambiguous. This CDR3 has 12 amino acids. Germline V lookup: CDR1 SGHTA, CDR2 FQGNSA. Between the trimmed V and J ends, which lost 4 bases and 4 bases, there was a span of 7 bases. The CDR3 region is CASSSTGTEAFL. Here the CDR3 DNA reads TGTGCCAGCAGCTCCACTGGCACTGAAGCTTTCCTT.

This clonotype has ten or more counts. The chain is built from TRBV7-8 and TRBJ2-1; D is undetermined. CDR3 length equals 15 residues. Germline lookup yields CDR1 SGHVS and CDR2 FQNEAQ. Trimming left V 5 bases short and J 0 bases short, with 11 bases between. Written as DNA, the CDR3 is TGTGCCAGCAGCGCAGACGGAAACTCCTACAATGAGCAGTTCTTC. Translation: CASSADGNSYNEQFF.

As for this clonotype: This could be a read error, since a much larger clone is one nucleotide away. The CDR3 does not close with the conserved phenylalanine or tryptophan, likely indicating a read error. The chain combines TRBV28 with TRBJ2-4; weak D call: TRBD1 (5 bases). V was clipped by 5 bases and J by 7 bases, with 9 bases between them. The CDR3 covers 12 residues. Germline V CDR1 and CDR2: MDHEN, SYDVKM. The CDR3 DNA sequence: TGTGCCAGCAGTCCCAACAGGAACATTCAGTACATC. This gives the protein CASSPNRNIQYI.

This clonotype was seen a few times. The J gene is TRBJ1-3, the V gene TRBV29-1; D ambiguous. The CDR3 extends over 13 amino acids. Germline values: CDR1 SQVTM, CDR2 ANQGSEA. Deletions cut 4 bases from V and 3 bases from J, with 10 bases between. The DNA of the CDR3 is TGCAGCGTTGTACGGCAAAATGGAAACACCATATATTTT. This gives the protein CSVVRQNGNTIYF.

This clonotype has at least ten counts. The CDR3 nucleotides read TGTGCCAGCAGTTTGGGACAGGGGGTCTTAAATGAGCAGTTCTTC. As protein: CASSLGQGVLNEQFF. V and J are TRBV12-3 or TRBV12-4 and TRBJ2-1, with 11 bases lining up with TRBD1. Trimming at V came to 3 bases and at J to 7 bases, leaving 5 bases not matched to a gene. This CDR3 has 15 amino acids.

A few counts support this clonotype. The V call is TRBV19, the J call TRBJ2-1; unclear D gene. This CDR3 has 11 residues. The germline V and J ends were trimmed by 7 bases and 7 bases, with 8 bases remaining between them. In germline, CDR1 is LNHDA, CDR2 SQIVND (reference sequence). The CDR3 DNA reads as TGTGCCAGTATGGTCTGGAATGAGCAGTTCTTC. This codes for CASMVWNEQFF.

This clonotype was recorded at least ten times. This CDR3 is CAISGDSGGAGDTQYF. The CDR3 DNA is TGTGCCATCAGTGGAGATAGCGGGGGGGCCGGAGATACGCAGTATTTT. V is TRBV10-3 and J is TRBJ2-3, with 11 bases fitting TRBD2. The CDR3 is 16 residues long. The V segment lost 4 bases and the J segment 5 bases; nucleotides outside the gene matches: 8. Per germline, CDR1 ENHRY and CDR2 SYGVKD.

Worth noting for this clonotype: This could be a read error, since a much larger clone is one nucleotide away. The chain uses TRBV20-1 and TRBJ1-3; 9 nucleotides match TRBD1. The CDR3 spans 13 residues. Looked up from germline, CDR1 is DFQATT and CDR2 is SNEGSKA (reference sequence). The CDR3 sequence: CSAATGGGKTIYF. The CDR3 DNA reads as TGCAGTGCCGCGACAGGGGGAGGAAAAACCATATATTTT.

This clonotype was counted ten times or more. The V and J genes are TRBV11-3 and TRBJ1-5; no reliable D call. The germline CDR1 and CDR2 sequences are SGHNT and YENEEA. The CDR3 is 16 amino acids. V was cut by 2 bases and J by 4 bases, with 15 bases left in between. CDR3 DNA sequence: TGTGCCAGCAGCTTACGTTCTGGGTTCGGGAATCAGCCCCAGCATTTT. This encodes CASSLRSGFGNQPQHF. Together with reference TRBV11-3 and TRBJ1-5, the CDR3 gives the full variable domain: EAGVVQSPRYKIIEKKQPVAFWCNPISGHNTLYWYLQNLGQGPELLIRYENEEAVDDSQLPKDRFSAERLKGVDSTLKIQPAELGDSAVYLCASSLRSGFGNQPQHFGDGTRLSIL.

This rearrangement joins TRBV12-5 to TRBJ2-1; weak D call: TRBD2 (6 bases). Trimming cost V 5 bases and J 5 bases, with 16 bases left between them. This CDR3 is 15 amino acids long. CDR1 is LGHNT and CDR2 is FRNRAP in the germline V gene. The chain's CDR3 is CASGGEDYLHNEQFF. CDR3 DNA sequence: TGTGCTAGTGGTGGTGAGGACTACCTTCACAATGAGCAGTTCTTC.